The 8 T cell receptor beta chains below were found in one sample sequenced in a study of blood T cell repertoires in COVID-19. Repertoires were generated with immunoSEQ multiplex PCR, while TCRdb's copy carries only in-frame clones and drops some. In the table there are some 46,000 clones, around four fifths of which are singletons. The sequenced sample was peripheral blood. The receptors were gathered from a woman aged 80 or older with acute or convalescent COVID-19.

The V and J genes are TRBV7-3 and TRBJ2-7; D unclear. The V gene lost 1 base and the J gene lost 0 bases, with 7 bases spanning the gap. Germline V gene sequence: CDR1 SGHTA, CDR2 FQGTGA. The CDR3 contains 14 residues. CDR3 DNA sequence: TGTGCCAGCAGCTTAATAGCAGACTCCTACGAGCAGTACTTC. Its protein is CASSLIADSYEQYF.

In this sample, this clone turned up once. The chain is built from TRBV5-1 and TRBJ1-2; TRBD1 is a possible D gene (5 bases). The V gene's germline CDR1 is SGHRS and CDR2 YFSETQ. The V and J ends lost 5 bases and 3 bases respectively, with 11 bases between them. The CDR3 runs 13 residues. CDR3 DNA sequence: TGCGCCAGCAGTCCGGGGGGAGACTATGGCTACACCTTC. It encodes CASSPGGDYGYTF.

This rearrangement joins TRBV6-2 or TRBV6-3 to TRBJ2-3, with TRBD2 identical over 9 bases. The CDR3 consists of 19 residues. Per germline, CDR1 MNHEY and CDR2 SVGEGT. The junction had 19 bases not matched to a gene; V was cut back by 5 bases and J by 4 bases. Written as DNA, the CDR3 is TGTGCCAGCAGTCCCCACCCTACGGAGCGGGGGGCCGACCCAGATACGCAGTATTTT. This sequence encodes CASSPHPTERGADPDTQYF.

The CDR3: CASSQYNQPQHF. The CDR3 DNA is TGTGCCAGCAGTCAGTACAATCAGCCCCAGCATTTT. J is TRBJ1-5 and V is TRBV6-5, with no clear D. Trimming took 5 bases from V and 3 from J, leaving 5 bases between them. The germline gives CDR1 MNHEY, CDR2 SVGAGI. The CDR3 spans 12 residues.

V gene TRBV6-6 combines with J gene TRBJ1-2, with TRBD1 matching 7 bases. V gave up 6 bases and J gave up 4 bases; unmatched junction bases: 8. The CDR3 runs 14 residues. CDR1 and CDR2 from the germline V gene are MNHNY and SVGAGI (reference sequence). The CDR3 is CASRNSGTVYGYTF. The CDR3 coding sequence is TGTGCCAGCAGAAACTCCGGGACAGTCTATGGCTACACCTTC.

The chain couples TRBV6-5 to TRBJ2-5, with 12 bases identical to TRBD2. J was trimmed by 4 bases and V by 4 bases; bases with no gene match: 4. Germline V gene lookup returns CDR1 MNHEY and CDR2 SVGAGI. This CDR3 is 15 amino acids long. The chain's CDR3 is CASSSSGGGGETQYF. CDR3 DNA sequence: TGTGCCAGCAGTTCTAGCGGGGGGGGAGGAGAGACCCAGTACTTC.

The rearrangement joins TRBV5-5 to TRBJ2-1; D uncertain. The CDR3 loop spans 15 amino acids. Germline V CDR1 and CDR2: SGHKS, YYEKEE (reference sequence). The V end lost 0 bases, the J end lost 3 bases, and 10 bases lay between the germline ends. The CDR3 loop reads CASSLAARFYNEQFF. CDR3 coding DNA: TGTGCCAGCAGCTTGGCCGCCAGATTCTACAATGAGCAGTTCTTC. The variable domain in full, completed from reference TRBV5-5 and TRBJ2-1, reads DAGVTQSPTHLIKTRGQQVTLRCSPISGHKSVSWYQQVLGQGPQFIFQYYEKEERGRGNFPDRFSARQFPNYSSELNVNALLLGDSALYLCASSLAARFYNEQFFGPGTRLTVL.

The chain links TRBV19 to TRBJ1-1, with a possible D match to TRBD1 (6 bases). This CDR3 contains 13 residues. The germline V and J ends were trimmed by 7 bases and 3 bases, with 12 bases remaining between them. Germline V lookup: CDR1 LNHDA, CDR2 SQIVND (reference sequence). This CDR3 reads CASTQGPHTEAFF. In nucleotides, the CDR3 is TGTGCCAGTACCCAGGGGCCCCACACTGAAGCTTTCTTT.